This T cell receptor (beta chain) is from a study of CD8 T cells in ankylosing spondylitis. This clonotype was counted a few times. The antigen remains undetermined. TCRdb ran MiXCR on the 5' RACE reads and lists one entry per CDR3 protein. The sample carries fewer than 350,000 distinct CDR3 sequences, 11% recorded once. CDR1 and CDR2 (germline): MNHEY, SMNVEV (reference sequence). CDR3 size: 14 residues. V lost 6 bases and J lost 8; bases outside the gene matches: 12. Study-level points and caveats: Prior literature has documented some motif variants in synovial fluid and blood from reactive arthritis.

The receptor was isolated from a female donor with ankylosing spondylitis or in good health (not recorded which). The source material was blood, either unsorted or a sorted T cell fraction (not recorded which). The chain recombines TRBV27 with TRBJ1-2, with TRBD1 matching 7 bases. The CDR3 region is CASRTDRALGGYTF. The CDR3 DNA reads TGTGCCAGCAGAACCGACAGGGCTCTAGGGGGCTACACCTTC.